Shown below are 29 T cell receptor beta chains from a single sample sequenced in a study of T cells in localized non-small cell lung cancer. Sequenced by immunoSEQ multiplex PCR; TCRdb stores in-frame clones only, minus some. The sample carries roughly 67,000 clones, 70% to 90% recorded once. The input for sequencing was peripheral blood, taken before any cancer treatment. The receptor source for this set is a female donor aged 60 or older with stage I lung adenocarcinoma.

This clone was observed once. This chain links TRBV27 with TRBJ2-7, with unresolved D. The V gene's germline CDR1 is MNHEY and CDR2 SMNVEV (reference sequence). Deletions cut 5 bases from V and 1 base from J, with 18 bases between. The CDR3 runs to 16 residues. Here the CDR3 reads CASSLSRTKTSYEQYF. As DNA, the CDR3 is TGTGCCAGCAGTCTCTCCCGGACCAAGACTTCCTACGAGCAGTACTTC.

V is TRBV27 and J is TRBJ1-1; D unclear. Trimming took off 4 bases at V and 6 bases at J, with 15 bases between the two ends. Per germline, CDR1 MNHEY and CDR2 SMNVEV (reference sequence). CDR3 length equals 14 residues. In nucleotides, the CDR3 is TGTGCCAGCAGTTACTTGGGGTCCTACGCTGAAGCTTTCTTT. Its protein product is CASSYLGSYAEAFF.

The CDR3 DNA follows: TGTGCCAGTAGTACCGGGACACCGTTAGGAGAAAAACTGTTTTTT. Its protein product is CASSTGTPLGEKLFF. The genes are TRBV19 and TRBJ1-4, with D perhaps matching TRBD1 (6 bases). CDR1 is LNHDA and CDR2 is SQIVND in the germline V gene (reference sequence). CDR3 length: 15 amino acids. The V end lost 4 bases, the J end lost 8 bases, and 17 bases lay between the germline ends. Filled out from reference TRBV19 and TRBJ1-4, the complete variable domain reads DGGITQSPKYLFRKEGQNVTLSCEQNLNHDAMYWYRQDPGQGLRLIYYSQIVNDFQKGDIAEGYSVSREKKESFPLTVTSAQKNPTAFYLCASSTGTPLGEKLFFGSGTQLSVL.

This rearrangement joins TRBV4-1 to TRBJ2-1; TRBD2 is a possible D gene (5 bases). Trimming pared 2 bases from V and 8 bases from J, leaving 13 bases between. CDR1 is MGHRA and CDR2 is YSYEKL in the germline V gene. The CDR3 has 14 residues. This chain's CDR3 is CASSQPVRGHEQFF. CDR3 nucleotide sequence: TGCGCCAGCAGCCAACCAGTCCGGGGTCATGAGCAGTTCTTC.

The chain recombines TRBV5-6 with TRBJ2-6; perhaps TRBD1 as D (5 bases). Looked up from germline, CDR1 is SGHDT and CDR2 is YYEEEE. V lost 4 bases and J 0 bases, leaving 14 bases between the germline ends. This CDR3 is built from 17 residues. This CDR3 is CASSPDRLLSGANVLTF. CDR3 coding DNA: TGTGCCAGCAGCCCCGACAGACTCCTCTCTGGGGCCAACGTCCTGACTTTC.

This clone has only one observation. The chain employs TRBV10-1 and TRBJ2-1; a possible D gene is TRBD2 (6 bases). CDR3 length: 15 residues. With 6 bases removed from V and 5 bases from J, the gap between germline ends came to 17 bases. Germline V gene lookup returns CDR1 WNHNN and CDR2 SYGVQD (reference sequence). CDR3 sequence reads: CASSSETGVDNEQFF. The DNA of the CDR3 is TGCGCCAGCAGCTCCGAGACGGGGGTCGACAATGAGCAGTTCTTC.

J is TRBJ2-3 and V is TRBV6-6; 9 bases match TRBD2. Looked up from germline, CDR1 is MNHNY and CDR2 is SVGAGI (reference sequence). The CDR3 has 14 amino acids. Trimming at V came to 8 bases and at J to 2 bases, leaving 5 bases not matched to a gene. CDR3 residues: CASVLAGDTDTQYF. Written as DNA, the CDR3 is TGTGCCAGCGTTTTAGCGGGAGACACAGATACGCAGTATTTT.

The chain carries TRBV19 and TRBJ2-5; 9 bases are a match to TRBD2. There are 13 residues in the CDR3. Germline V gene data show CDR1 as LNHDA and CDR2 as SQIVND (reference sequence). Trimming cost V 6 bases and J 5 bases; bases outside gene matches: 4. The CDR3 DNA sequence: TGTGCCAGTAGCCTAGCGGGACGGGAGACCCAGTACTTC. Amino acids: CASSLAGRETQYF. Combining the CDR3 with reference TRBV19 and TRBJ2-5 gives the whole variable domain DGGITQSPKYLFRKEGQNVTLSCEQNLNHDAMYWYRQDPGQGLRLIYYSQIVNDFQKGDIAEGYSVSREKKESFPLTVTSAQKNPTAFYLCASSLAGRETQYFGPGTRLLVL.

This rearrangement joins TRBV19 to TRBJ2-3; the D is unclear. The CDR3 loop spans 12 amino acids. The V gene lost 11 bases and the J gene lost 4 bases, with 13 bases spanning the gap. Germline assignment: CDR1 LNHDA and CDR2 SQIVND (reference sequence). The CDR3 DNA reads TGTGCCGTTGCCACTGGCCCAGATACGCAGTATTTT. It encodes CAVATGPDTQYF.

The chain has TRBV19 and TRBJ1-3; D call uncertain. With 6 bases removed from V and 0 bases from J, the gap between germline ends came to 9 bases. This CDR3 comprises 14 residues. Germline-derived CDR1 and CDR2 are LNHDA and SQIVND (reference sequence). CDR3: CASSVGASGNTIYF. The CDR3 DNA reads TGTGCCAGTAGCGTAGGAGCCTCTGGAAACACCATATATTTT.

The chain employs TRBV5-8 and TRBJ1-1; D remains ambiguous. Germline V CDR1 and CDR2: SGHTS, YDEGEE. CDR3 length equals 13 residues. Trimming shortened V by 4 bases and J by 5 bases, and 12 bases separated the two germline ends. For the CDR3, the DNA is TGTGCCAGCAGCGTTAACTGGTGGACTGAAGCTTTCTTT. Its translation is CASSVNWWTEAFF.

The rearrangement joins TRBV7-6 to TRBJ2-3; 9 bases map to TRBD1. Losses at the gene ends were 6 bases for V and 4 bases for J; bases not matched to a gene: 8. This CDR3 comprises 15 residues. Looked up from germline, CDR1 is SGHVS and CDR2 is FNYEAQ. CDR3 in amino acids: CASSKRQGDADTQYF. CDR3 nucleotide sequence: TGTGCCAGCAGTAAAAGACAGGGGGACGCAGATACGCAGTATTTT.

V and J are TRBV11-2 and TRBJ2-3; the D gene is possibly TRBD2 (5 bases). The CDR3 extends over 16 amino acids. Germline V gene data show CDR1 as SGHAT and CDR2 as FQNNGV. V lost 2 bases, J lost 1 base, and 13 bases lay in between. Here the CDR3 DNA reads TGTGCCAGCAGCTTAAGCGGAGCTCCGGGCACAGATACGCAGTATTTT. It specifies CASSLSGAPGTDTQYF.

The chain recombines TRBV7-9 with TRBJ2-7, with D perhaps matching TRBD2 (6 bases). The CDR3 is 15 amino acids. The V end lost 6 bases, the J end lost 0 bases, and 15 bases lay between the germline ends. Germline V gene data show CDR1 as SEHNR and CDR2 as FQNEAQ (reference sequence). The CDR3 reads CASSPKGTSSYEQYF. CDR3 sequence (DNA): TGTGCCAGCAGTCCAAAGGGGACTTCCTCCTACGAGCAGTACTTC.

This chain links TRBV5-1 with TRBJ2-2; no definite D call. The germline gives CDR1 SGHRS, CDR2 YFSETQ. The CDR3 is 14 amino acids. Between the trimmed V and J ends, which lost 4 bases and 0 bases, there was a span of 7 bases. The CDR3 loop is CASSLTTNTGELFF. The CDR3 bases are TGCGCCAGCAGCCTCACTACGAACACCGGGGAGCTGTTTTTT.

The chain is built from TRBV15 and TRBJ2-1; 7 nucleotides align to TRBD2. Germline CDR1 LNHNV, CDR2 YYDKDF (reference sequence). J was trimmed by 3 bases and V by 2 bases; bases with no gene match: 16. The CDR3 consists of 19 residues. CDR3 amino acids: CATSRNTAGTGGFYNEQFF. The CDR3 DNA follows: TGTGCCACCAGCAGAAACACTGCCGGGACGGGAGGCTTCTACAATGAGCAGTTCTTC.

The chain links TRBV18 to TRBJ1-4; D is uncertain. Trimming took 1 base from V and 7 from J, leaving 4 bases between them. Germline lookup yields CDR1 KGHSH and CDR2 LQKENI. The CDR3 covers 12 residues. The CDR3: CASSPLGEKLFF. The CDR3 coding sequence is TGTGCCAGCTCACCACTGGGTGAAAAACTGTTTTTT.

V and J are TRBV6-1 and TRBJ2-5; 10 nucleotides agree with TRBD1. Germline V gene data show CDR1 as MNHNS and CDR2 as SASEGT. The CDR3 is 13 amino acids. Trimming at V came to 7 bases and at J to 9 bases, leaving 8 bases not matched to a gene. CDR3 sequence (DNA): TGTGCCAGCAATATTGGGACAGGGGACCCCCAGTACTTC. Translation: CASNIGTGDPQYF.

The chain uses TRBV18 and TRBJ1-3, with no clear D. V gave up 3 bases and J gave up 0 bases, with 12 bases separating them. Germline-derived CDR1 and CDR2 are KGHSH and LQKENI. CDR3 length equals 16 residues. The CDR3 bases are TGTGCCAGCTCACCGAGTCAGTTACACTCTGGAAACACCATATATTTT. It translates to CASSPSQLHSGNTIYF.

This clone has only a few counts. V usage is TRBV7-9 and J usage is TRBJ1-1, with no clear D. The CDR3 loop spans 13 amino acids. The germline V gene has CDR1 SEHNR and CDR2 FQNEAQ (reference sequence). The V end was cut by 8 bases, the J end by 4 bases, with 14 bases between. CDR3 loop: CASVMSGPTEAFF. CDR3 nucleotides: TGTGCCAGCGTGATGTCTGGACCCACTGAAGCTTTCTTT.

The gene calls are TRBV29-1 and TRBJ2-7, with D unclear. In germline, CDR1 is SQVTM, CDR2 ANQGSEA. V dropped 4 bases and J dropped 2 bases, with 9 bases sitting between them. This CDR3 has 12 amino acids. CDR3 region: CSVVGQTYEQYF. The CDR3 DNA is TGCAGCGTTGTCGGGCAGACCTACGAGCAGTACTTC.

The chain links TRBV5-1 to TRBJ1-1; a weak D match, TRBD1 (5 bases). V was trimmed by 4 bases and J by 8 bases, leaving 15 bases between them. Germline CDR1 is SGHRS and CDR2 is YFSETQ. The CDR3 totals 13 residues. Here the CDR3 reads CASSQGVSNEAFF. CDR3 in DNA: TGCGCCAGCAGCCAAGGGGTCTCCAACGAAGCTTTCTTT.

This clone was seen a single time. The genes are TRBV2 and TRBJ2-7, with 13 nucleotides matching TRBD2. This CDR3 is 15 amino acids long. V trimming: 5 bases; J trimming: 5 bases; junction bases outside the gene matches: 6. CDR1 SNHLY and CDR2 FYNNEI come from the germline V gene. CDR3 in amino acids: CASSPGLAGAHEQYF. In DNA, the CDR3 is TGTGCCAGCAGTCCCGGACTAGCGGGAGCACACGAGCAGTACTTC.

The chain employs TRBV6-5 and TRBJ1-1, with D possibly TRBD1 on 5 matching bases. V lost 2 bases, J lost 3 bases, and 13 bases lay in between. Germline V lookup: CDR1 MNHEY, CDR2 SVGAGI. This CDR3 comprises 15 residues. CDR3 sequence reads: CASSYMGRGDTEAFF. The CDR3, as DNA: TGTGCCAGCAGTTACATGGGGCGGGGGGACACTGAAGCTTTCTTT.

The V gene is TRBV4-1, the J gene TRBJ2-3, with 9 bases aligning to TRBD1. Unmatched junction bases numbered 9, after V lost 2 bases and J lost 3 bases. The CDR3 totals 17 residues. Germline CDR1 reads MGHRA; CDR2 reads YSYEKL. The CDR3: CASSQMDRGWVTDTQYF. The DNA for the CDR3 is TGCGCCAGCAGCCAAATGGACAGGGGTTGGGTTACAGATACGCAGTATTTT.

V usage is TRBV28 and J usage is TRBJ2-5; D possibly corresponds to TRBD2 (7 bases). Germline V gene sequence: CDR1 MDHEN, CDR2 SYDVKM. Trimming stripped 0 bases from V and 2 bases from J, with 22 bases between. CDR3 length: 19 residues. CDR3 sequence reads: CASSLWSRESGDIQETQYF. The CDR3 coding sequence is TGTGCCAGCAGTTTATGGTCCAGAGAGAGCGGGGACATTCAAGAGACCCAGTACTTC.

This clone occurred once. V and J are TRBV5-1 and TRBJ2-7; D call uncertain. CDR1 is SGHRS and CDR2 is YFSETQ in the germline V gene. CDR3 length: 14 residues. Trimming shortened V by 3 bases and J by 2 bases, and 12 bases separated the two germline ends. CDR3 protein: CASSSVPGTYEQYF. In nucleotides, the CDR3 is TGCGCCAGCAGCTCCGTACCGGGTACCTACGAGCAGTACTTC.

V gene TRBV6-5 combines with J gene TRBJ1-2; no firm D call. The CDR3 spans 15 residues. Trimming removed 4 bases at V and 1 base at J, with 13 bases between. The germline V gene has CDR1 MNHEY and CDR2 SVGAGI. DNA of the CDR3: TGTGCCAGCAGTTTATCACGGAGGGTTAACTATGGCTACACCTTC. It encodes CASSLSRRVNYGYTF.

J is TRBJ2-5 and V is TRBV28; TRBD2 might be the D (5 bases). Per germline, CDR1 MDHEN and CDR2 SYDVKM. The ends were cut back, 10 bases at V and 7 bases at J, with 22 bases in the middle. The CDR3 is 14 residues long. CDR3 nucleotides: TGTGCCATCGGGGATTTGTTGCAGATAGGGACCCAGTACTTC. Translating gives CAIGDLLQIGTQYF.